In this sample, the clone carrying this TCR beta chain turned up a few times. The antigen is not known. The sample belongs to a study of T-cell reconstitution after alpha-beta-depleted transplantation in children. The CDR3 runs 15 residues. CDR1 is SGHNT, CDR2 YYREEE, per germline (reference sequence). Trimming stripped 4 bases from V and 3 bases from J, with 13 bases between. Study-level points and caveats: One year after transplant, T-cell counts and diversity came mostly from newly produced T cells. Expanded clones from the graft, numbering several hundred, reportedly supplied alpha-beta T cells about two months after transplant.

Unique molecular identifiers were incorporated into the prepared TCRbeta library. TCRdb analysed the PCR reads with MiXCR anew, one entry per CDR3 protein. The top ten clones hold roughly an eighth of a sample with 550,000 to 600,000 distinct CDR3 sequences, 20% to 25% of them seen once. The TCR comes from a boy younger than two who had a stem cell transplant for acute myeloid leukemia, so the T cells may come from the graft donor. The chain carries TRBV5-4 and TRBJ2-2, with D tentatively TRBD1 (6 bases). The specimen comprised PBMCs, mostly from graft donor cells, sampled 360 days after TCRalphabeta/CD19-depleted stem cell transplant. The CDR3 here is CASSDLQGHTGELFF. CDR3 in DNA: TGTGCCAGCAGCGACTTACAGGGTCACACCGGGGAGCTGTTTTTT. Full variable domain (outside the CDR3, taken from reference TRBV5-4 and TRBJ2-2): ETGVTQSPTHLIKTRGQQVTLRCSSQSGHNTVSWYQQALGQGPQFIFQYYREEENGRGNFPPRFSGLQFPNYSSELNVNALELDDSALYLCASSDLQGHTGELFFGEGSRLTVL.